The T cell receptor (beta chain) described here comes from a study of beta chain features in type 1 diabetes. This clone showed up just a few times. The investigators reverse transcribed all of the isolated RNA, so they sequenced expressed TCRB transcripts. Some clones are missing from TCRdb's copy, which holds only in-frame ones; the method was immunoSEQ multiplex PCR. The sample has roughly 300,000 clones; around 15% are singletons. Germline CDR1 and CDR2: SEHNR and FQNEAQ (reference sequence). The CDR3 contains 12 residues. Losses at the gene ends were 10 bases for V and 4 bases for J; bases not matched to a gene: 5.

The gene calls are TRBV7-9 and TRBJ1-1; 8 bases match TRBD1. Specimen: central memory CD4+ T cells from blood. This clonotype was sampled from a man aged 30 to 39 in good health. The DNA for the CDR3 is TGTGCCACCGGACAGGGCCGCACTGAAGCTTTCTTT. The encoded protein is CATGQGRTEAFF.